Reported below is one T cell receptor (beta chain). Repertoires were generated with immunoSEQ multiplex PCR, while TCRdb's copy carries only in-frame clones and drops some. The sample shows roughly 110,000 clones, 85% to 95% of them seen only once. The record originates from a study of PD-L1 blockade in urothelial cancer. Time point here: peripheral blood 6 weeks after treatment start. Patients yielded 1 to 8 samples each, pretreatment and on-treatment. V lost 4 bases and J 5 bases, leaving 8 bases between the germline ends. The CDR3 runs to 11 residues. Looked up from germline, CDR1 is GTSNPN and CDR2 is SVGIG (reference sequence).

The sequenced sample was PBMCs, obtained around atezolizumab (anti-PD-L1) treatment. The chain recombines TRBV30 with TRBJ2-5, with D tentatively TRBD2 (5 bases). The clonotype comes from a man aged 55 to 70 with urothelial cancer. The CDR3, as DNA: TGTGCCTGGAAGGCGGGCGAGACCCAGTACTTC. This translates into CAWKAGETQYF.